The next 18 T cell receptor beta chains were all read from a single sample in a study of cytomegalovirus exposure and HLA in healthy donors. Profiling relied on immunoSEQ multiplex PCR, and the TCRdb table lists in-frame clones only, not all of them. The table has more than 80,000 clones, 90% to 97% seen once; the top ten hold approximately 1.2%. The source material was PBMCs. The receptor set was obtained from a young woman in good health and CMV-seronegative.

This clone was seen once. The rearrangement links TRBV27 to TRBJ2-2, with no clear D. The V end was cut by 6 bases, the J end by 8 bases, with 19 bases between. The CDR3 runs to 15 residues. Germline CDR1 and CDR2: MNHEY and SMNVEV (reference sequence). In DNA form, the CDR3 reads TGTGCCAGCAGCTCCCTCGACTGGATTCCTGGGGAGCTGTTTTTT. It specifies CASSSLDWIPGELFF.

Of note for this clone: A read error may produce the germline difference seen at one junction end. The genes are TRBV2 and TRBJ1-5, with a tentative D call TRBD1 (6 bases). Germline values: CDR1 SNHLY, CDR2 FYNNEI. CDR3 length: 14 residues. This chain's CDR3 is CASSEGQLNQPQHF. The CDR3 DNA sequence: TGTGCCAGCAGCGAAGGACAGTTGAATCAGCCCCAGCATTTT.

This rearrangement joins TRBV27 to TRBJ2-2; tentatively, D is TRBD2 (6 bases). Germline CDR1 MNHEY, CDR2 SMNVEV (reference sequence). There are 15 residues in the CDR3. The V and J ends lost 8 bases and 2 bases respectively, with 15 bases between them. The CDR3 here is CASDWGELNTGELFF. In nucleotides, the CDR3 is TGTGCCAGCGACTGGGGGGAGCTCAACACCGGGGAGCTGTTTTTT.

This chain links TRBV9 with TRBJ2-1; D gene uncertain. Germline CDR1 and CDR2: SGDLS and YYNGEE. The V end lost 2 bases, the J end lost 8 bases, and 14 bases lay between the germline ends. The CDR3 consists of 14 residues. The CDR3 DNA reads as TGTGCCAGCAGCGTCGGGTTCGAACTGGATGAGCAGTTCTTC. It encodes CASSVGFELDEQFF.

This chain joins TRBV19 and TRBJ2-1, with a tentative D call TRBD1 (6 bases). Trimming took 3 bases from V and 4 from J, leaving 19 bases between them. CDR3 size: 17 residues. Germline CDR1 LNHDA, CDR2 SQIVND (reference sequence). The CDR3 region is CASSIREGGASYNEQFF. As DNA, the CDR3 is TGTGCCAGTAGTATTCGGGAAGGGGGAGCCTCGTACAATGAGCAGTTCTTC. The full variable domain, rest sourced from reference TRBV19 and TRBJ2-1, is DGGITQSPKYLFRKEGQNVTLSCEQNLNHDAMYWYRQDPGQGLRLIYYSQIVNDFQKGDIAEGYSVSREKKESFPLTVTSAQKNPTAFYLCASSIREGGASYNEQFFGPGTRLTVL.

The V and J genes are TRBV20-1 and TRBJ2-7; D not certain. Germline CDR1 and CDR2: DFQATT and SNEGSKA (reference sequence). V lost 5 bases and J lost 6, with 11 bases in between. This CDR3 has 11 amino acids. DNA for the CDR3: TGCAGTGCTCACCTCCGCGGCGAGCAGTACTTC. This encodes CSAHLRGEQYF.

This sequence joins TRBV28 and TRBJ1-2; 9 bases fit TRBD1. This CDR3 comprises 13 residues. Germline V lookup: CDR1 MDHEN, CDR2 SYDVKM. After removal of 5 bases from V and 7 bases from J, the junction contained 5 bases not matched to a gene. For the CDR3, the DNA is TGTGCCAGCAGTCCCTCGACAGGGGGTGGCTACACCTTC. Amino acid sequence: CASSPSTGGGYTF.

The chain employs TRBV18 and TRBJ1-1; the D gene is possibly TRBD1 (5 bases). V was clipped by 6 bases and J by 5 bases, with 13 bases between them. Germline V gives CDR1 KGHSH, CDR2 LQKENI. This CDR3 has 13 amino acids. The CDR3 spells CASSRREGTEAFF. The CDR3, as DNA: TGTGCCAGCTCTCGGAGGGAGGGGACTGAAGCTTTCTTT.

This chain links TRBV7-9 with TRBJ2-7; 10 nucleotides align to TRBD2. This CDR3 is built from 15 residues. The J segment lost 2 bases and the V segment lost 1 base, leaving 2 bases of the junction unmatched. Germline V lookup: CDR1 SEHNR, CDR2 FQNEAQ (reference sequence). The CDR3 loop is CASSLGTSGTYEQYF. The CDR3 bases are TGTGCCAGCAGCTTAGGGACTAGCGGTACCTACGAGCAGTACTTC.

This clone was picked up one time. The chain recombines TRBV9 with TRBJ1-1; 7 nucleotides agree with TRBD1. CDR1 and CDR2 from the germline V gene are SGDLS and YYNGEE. V gave up 4 bases and J gave up 0 bases; unmatched junction bases: 9. The CDR3 is 16 amino acids. The CDR3 loop is CASSFGQASMNTEAFF. CDR3 DNA: TGTGCCAGCAGCTTTGGACAGGCTTCTATGAACACTGAAGCTTTCTTT. Filled out from reference TRBV9 and TRBJ1-1, the complete variable domain reads DSGVTQTPKHLITATGQRVTLRCSPRSGDLSVYWYQQSLDQGLQFLIQYYNGEERAKGNILERFSAQQFPDLHSELNLSSLELGDSALYFCASSFGQASMNTEAFFGQGTRLTVV.

This chain joins TRBV6-5 and TRBJ2-3, with D perhaps matching TRBD2 (6 bases). This CDR3 is 14 amino acids long. CDR1 and CDR2 (germline): MNHEY, SVGAGI. Deletions cut 6 bases from V and 3 bases from J, with 13 bases between. The CDR3 DNA sequence: TGTGCCAGCAGAAAGGGACTCATGACAGATACGCAGTATTTT. The encoded protein is CASRKGLMTDTQYF.

This chain connects TRBV21-1 to TRBJ2-7; the D call TRBD2 from the table was never checked on the DNA. TRBV21-1 corresponds to a pseudogene. The CDR3 extends over 12 amino acids. Here the CDR3 reads CASNKQGLEQYF. For the CDR3, the DNA is TGTGCCAGCAACAAACAGGGACTAGAGCAGTACTTC.

CDR3 DNA: TGTGCCACCCGCGGGGGCTACAATGAGCAGTTCTTC. Translated, it gives CATRGGYNEQFF. The rearrangement joins TRBV6-5 to TRBJ2-1; 7 nucleotides agree with TRBD2. V shed 10 bases and J 3 bases; nucleotides not matched to a gene: 3. CDR3 length equals 12 residues. Germline CDR1 MNHEY, CDR2 SVGAGI.

The chain combines TRBV27 with TRBJ2-7; tentative D call: TRBD2 (5 bases). The CDR3 has 14 residues. Germline CDR1 MNHEY, CDR2 SMNVEV (reference sequence). Trimming took 2 bases from V and 3 from J, leaving 11 bases between them. CDR3 DNA sequence: TGTGCCAGCAGTTTAGTGCGACGGGACTACGAGCAGTACTTC. It translates to CASSLVRRDYEQYF.

The chain recombines TRBV30 with TRBJ2-1, with 7 bases that match TRBD2. Germline V gene sequence: CDR1 GTSNPN, CDR2 SVGIG (reference sequence). This CDR3 has 14 residues. Trimming removed 5 bases from V and 10 bases from J; junction bases left unmatched: 14. Written as DNA, the CDR3 is TGTGCCTGGGGGGGGGAGACTAGCCTACAGGAGCAGTTCTTC. Translating gives CAWGGETSLQEQFF.

CDR3 sequence reads: CASSYRGIGYGYTF. The CDR3 nucleotides read TGTGCCAGCAGTTACAGGGGAATTGGCTATGGCTACACCTTC. The rearrangement joins TRBV6-5 to TRBJ1-2; D may be TRBD1 (5 bases). CDR3 length: 14 residues. From germline, CDR1 is MNHEY and CDR2 SVGAGI. Trimming took off 2 bases at V and 4 bases at J, with 11 bases between the two ends.

This clone appeared once. The rearrangement uses TRBV30 and TRBJ2-1, with 13 positions matching TRBD2. This CDR3 comprises 15 residues. Germline V gives CDR1 GTSNPN, CDR2 SVGIG (reference sequence). V gave up 3 bases and J gave up 4 bases; unmatched junction bases: 3. The CDR3 nucleotides read TGTGCCTGGAGAGGGACTAGCGGGATTTACAATGAGCAGTTCTTC. Translation gives CAWRGTSGIYNEQFF.

The rearrangement joins TRBV30 to TRBJ2-2; D possibly corresponds to TRBD2 (6 bases). This CDR3 has 14 amino acids. The germline gives CDR1 GTSNPN, CDR2 SVGIG (reference sequence). Trimming shortened V by 4 bases and J by 2 bases, and 11 bases separated the two germline ends. CDR3 sequence (DNA): TGTGCCTGGACCGGCGGGGTTAACACCGGGGAGCTGTTTTTT. It translates to CAWTGGVNTGELFF. Supplemented by reference TRBV30 and TRBJ2-2, the full variable domain reads SQTIHQWPATLVQPVGSPLSLECTVEGTSNPNLYWYRQAAGRGLQLLFYSVGIGQISSEVPQNLSASRPQDRQFILSSKKLLLSDSGFYLCAWTGGVNTGELFFGEGSRLTVL.